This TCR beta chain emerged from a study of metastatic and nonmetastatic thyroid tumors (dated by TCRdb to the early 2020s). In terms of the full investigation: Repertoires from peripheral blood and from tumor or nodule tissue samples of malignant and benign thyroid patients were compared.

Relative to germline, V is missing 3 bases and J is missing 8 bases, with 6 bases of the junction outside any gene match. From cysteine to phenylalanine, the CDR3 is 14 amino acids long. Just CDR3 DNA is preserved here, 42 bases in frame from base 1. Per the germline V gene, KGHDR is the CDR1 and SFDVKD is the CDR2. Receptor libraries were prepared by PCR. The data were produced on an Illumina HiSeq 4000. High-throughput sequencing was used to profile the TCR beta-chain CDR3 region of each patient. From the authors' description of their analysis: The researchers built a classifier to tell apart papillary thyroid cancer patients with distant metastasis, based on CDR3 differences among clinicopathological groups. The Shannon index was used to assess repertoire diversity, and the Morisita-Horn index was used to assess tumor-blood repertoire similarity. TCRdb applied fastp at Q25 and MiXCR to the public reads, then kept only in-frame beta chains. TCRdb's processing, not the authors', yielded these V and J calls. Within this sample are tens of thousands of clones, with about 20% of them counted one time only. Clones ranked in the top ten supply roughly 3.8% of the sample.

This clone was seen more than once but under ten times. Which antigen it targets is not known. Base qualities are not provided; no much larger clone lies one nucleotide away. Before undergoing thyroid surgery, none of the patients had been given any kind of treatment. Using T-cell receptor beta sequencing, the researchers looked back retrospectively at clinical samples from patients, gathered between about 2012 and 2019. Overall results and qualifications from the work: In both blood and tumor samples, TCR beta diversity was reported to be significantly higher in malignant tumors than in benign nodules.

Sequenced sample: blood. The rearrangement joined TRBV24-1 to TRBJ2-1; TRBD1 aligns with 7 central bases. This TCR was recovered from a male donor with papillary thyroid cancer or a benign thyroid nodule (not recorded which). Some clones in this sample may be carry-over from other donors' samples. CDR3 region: CATSDNYRGYEQFF. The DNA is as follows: TGTGCCACCAGTGATAACTACAGGGGTTATGAGCAGTTCTTC.